The clone carrying this T cell receptor beta chain was detected only once. Sequencing used immunoSEQ multiplex PCR; TCRdb keeps in-frame clones, though not all of them. Among 65,000 to 95,000 clones listed, over 85% were seen once. This specimen belongs to a study of T cell changes during pregnancy in multiple sclerosis. This specimen was peripheral blood, taken in the second trimester of pregnancy. This sequence originates from a female donor in good health, enrolled as a control in a pregnancy study.

The CDR3 DNA reads TGCGCCAGCAGCCAAGAGGGAGACCTGAGCTCCTACGAGCAGTACTTC. Amino acids: CASSQEGDLSSYEQYF. The rearrangement uses TRBV4-1 and TRBJ2-5; perhaps TRBD2 as D (5 bases). The J call may be wrong; the DNA end is better matched by TRBJ2-7. Germline V gene sequence: CDR1 MGHRA, CDR2 YSYEKL. The length of the CDR3 is 16 residues.